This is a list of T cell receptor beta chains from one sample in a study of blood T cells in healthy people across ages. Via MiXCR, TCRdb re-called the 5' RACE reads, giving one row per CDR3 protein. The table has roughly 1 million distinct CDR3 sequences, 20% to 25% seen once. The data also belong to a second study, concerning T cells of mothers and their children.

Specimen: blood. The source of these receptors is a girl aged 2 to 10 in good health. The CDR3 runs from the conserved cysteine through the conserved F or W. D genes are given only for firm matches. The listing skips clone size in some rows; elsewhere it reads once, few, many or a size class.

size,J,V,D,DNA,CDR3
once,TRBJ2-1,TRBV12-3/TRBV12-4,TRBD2,TGTGCCAGCAGTCCCAGCCTAGCGGGAGGGGAGAATGAGCAGTTCTTC,CASSPSLAGGENEQFF
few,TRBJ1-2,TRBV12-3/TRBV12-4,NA,TGTGCCAGTAGTTTAGGGACTCCCGAGGGCTACACCTTC,CASSLGTPEGYTF
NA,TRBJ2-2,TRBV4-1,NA,TGCGCCAGCAGCCACGTACAGACGGGAACCGGGGAGCTGTTTTTT,CASSHVQTGTGELFF
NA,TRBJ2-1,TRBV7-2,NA,TGTGCCAGCAGCTTCGGTAGGCTTAATGAGCAGTTCTTC,CASSFGRLNEQFF
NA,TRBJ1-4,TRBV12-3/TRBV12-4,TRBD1,TGTGCCAGCAGTTTCTTAGCCGCCCTGATACTCGGACAGGGGAATGAAAAACTGTTTTTT,CASSFLAALILGQGNEKLFF
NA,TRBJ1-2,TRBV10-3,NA,TGTGCCATAGCCTTGGGGGCGATCGGTGGAGGCTATGGCTACACCTTC,CAIALGAIGGGYGYTF
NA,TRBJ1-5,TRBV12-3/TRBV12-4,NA,TGTGCCAGCAGGGCCGACACTCAGCCCCAGCATTTT,CASRADTQPQHF
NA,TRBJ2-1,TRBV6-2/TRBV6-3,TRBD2,TGTGCCAGTACCCCTAGCGGGAGACGGGATAATGAGCAGTTCTTC,CASTPSGRRDNEQFF
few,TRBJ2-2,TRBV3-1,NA,TGTGCCAGCAGGCCGGCGGGCAACACCGGGGAGCTGTTTTTT,CASRPAGNTGELFF
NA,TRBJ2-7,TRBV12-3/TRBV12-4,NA,TGTGCCAGCAGACGGACCGGGGGTCACGAGCAGTACTTC,CASRRTGGHEQYF
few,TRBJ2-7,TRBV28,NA,TGTGCCAGCATCGGACGGCACTCCTACGAGCAGTACTTC,CASIGRHSYEQYF
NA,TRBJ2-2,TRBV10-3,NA,TGTGCCTTTGGACAGACCACCGGGGAGCTGTTTTTT,CAFGQTTGELFF
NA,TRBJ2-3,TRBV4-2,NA,TGTGCCAGCAGACCCCTCCCGGGACTCCTCCCGCAGTATTTT,CASRPLPGLLPQYF
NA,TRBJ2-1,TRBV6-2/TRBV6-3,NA,TGTGCCACGCAGGAGAATGAGCAGTTCTTC,CATQENEQFF
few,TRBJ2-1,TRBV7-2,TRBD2,TGTGCCAGCAGCTTAGATAGCGGGAGGATAAGCTCCTACAATGAGCAGTTCTTC,CASSLDSGRISSYNEQFF
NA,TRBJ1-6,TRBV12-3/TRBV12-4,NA,TGTGCCAGCAGTTCCGAGGGGAAGTATAATTCACCCCTCCACTTT,CASSSEGKYNSPLHF
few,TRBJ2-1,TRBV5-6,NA,TGTGCCAGCAGCGCTTTGGGGGCCTACAATGAGCAGTTCTTC,CASSALGAYNEQFF
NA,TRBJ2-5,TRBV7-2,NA,TGTGCCAGCAGCTTATTACCCAGAGGGGAGACCCAGTACTTC,CASSLLPRGETQYF
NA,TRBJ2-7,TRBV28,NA,TGTGCCAGCGGAAAAGTAGCAGTCCCCTCCTACGGGCAGTACTTC,CASGKVAVPSYGQYF
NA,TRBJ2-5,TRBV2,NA,TGTGCCAGCAGTGGAGCTGTGGAGACCCAGTACTTC,CASSGAVETQYF
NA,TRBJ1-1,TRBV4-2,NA,TGTGCCAGCAGCCAAGCTCTCGGCGGGGCGGACACTGAAGCTTTCTTT,CASSQALGGADTEAFF
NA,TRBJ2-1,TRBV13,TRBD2,TGTGCCAGCAGCTCGGGACTAGCGGGAGATTACAATGAGCAGTTCTTC,CASSSGLAGDYNEQFF
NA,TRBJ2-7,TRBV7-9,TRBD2,TGTGCCAGCAGCTCACCACTAGCGGGAGGTTCCTACGAGCAGTACTTC,CASSSPLAGGSYEQYF
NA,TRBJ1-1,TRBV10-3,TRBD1,TGTGCCATCAGTACACGAAAGCCGGGACAGGGACCCATGAACACTGAAGCTTTCTTT,CAISTRKPGQGPMNTEAFF
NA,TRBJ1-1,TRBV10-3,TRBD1,TGTGCCATCAGCCAGGGGGGGAACCTTGAAGCTTTCTTT,CAISQGGNLEAFF
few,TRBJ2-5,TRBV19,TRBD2,TGTGCCAGTAGAGGGGCTAGCGGGGATTTCAGGGGAGAGACCCAGTACTTC,CASRGASGDFRGETQYF
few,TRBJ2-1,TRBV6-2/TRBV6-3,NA,TGTGCCAGCAGTTATAATGGGGTTTACAATGAGCAGTTCTTC,CASSYNGVYNEQFF
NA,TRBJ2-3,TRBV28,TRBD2,TGTGCCAGCAGTTTTGGGGGAGGGGAAGATACGCAGTATTTT,CASSFGGGEDTQYF
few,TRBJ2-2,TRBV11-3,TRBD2,TGTGCCAGCAGCGTCTTAAGCGGGGGCACCGGGGAGCTGTTTTTT,CASSVLSGGTGELFF
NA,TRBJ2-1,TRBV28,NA,TGTGCCAGCAGTACACTATACGCTAGAGACAATGAGCAGTTCTTC,CASSTLYARDNEQFF